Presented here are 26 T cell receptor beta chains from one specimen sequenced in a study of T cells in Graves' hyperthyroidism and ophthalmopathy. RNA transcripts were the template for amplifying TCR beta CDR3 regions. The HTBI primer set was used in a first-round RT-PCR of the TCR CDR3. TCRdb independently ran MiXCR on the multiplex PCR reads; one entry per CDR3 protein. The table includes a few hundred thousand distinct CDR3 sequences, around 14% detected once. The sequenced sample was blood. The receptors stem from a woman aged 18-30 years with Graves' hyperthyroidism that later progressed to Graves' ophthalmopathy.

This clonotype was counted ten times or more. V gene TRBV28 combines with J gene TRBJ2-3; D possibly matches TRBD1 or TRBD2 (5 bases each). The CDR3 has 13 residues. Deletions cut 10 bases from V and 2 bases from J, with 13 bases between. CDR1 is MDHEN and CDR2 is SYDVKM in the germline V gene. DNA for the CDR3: TGTGCCACCTCGACCGGGACCACAGATACGCAGTATTTT. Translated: CATSTGTTDTQYF.

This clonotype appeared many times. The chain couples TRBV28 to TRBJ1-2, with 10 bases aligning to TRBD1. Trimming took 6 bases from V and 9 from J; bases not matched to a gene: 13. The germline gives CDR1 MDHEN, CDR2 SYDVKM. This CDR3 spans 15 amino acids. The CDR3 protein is CASSTIAGTGVSYTF. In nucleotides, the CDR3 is TGTGCCAGCAGCACAATCGCCGGGACAGGGGTCAGCTACACCTTC.

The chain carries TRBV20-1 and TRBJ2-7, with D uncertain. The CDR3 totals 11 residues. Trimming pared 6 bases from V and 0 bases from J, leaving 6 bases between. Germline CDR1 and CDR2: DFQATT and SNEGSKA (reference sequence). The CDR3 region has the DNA TGCAGTGCCATCCACTCCTACGAGCAGTACTTC. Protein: CSAIHSYEQYF.

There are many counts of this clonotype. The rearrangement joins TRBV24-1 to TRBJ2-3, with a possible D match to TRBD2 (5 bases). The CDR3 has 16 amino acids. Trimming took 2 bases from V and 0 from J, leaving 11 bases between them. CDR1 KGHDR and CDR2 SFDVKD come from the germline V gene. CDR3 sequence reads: CATSDYKRQSTDTQYF. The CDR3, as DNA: TGTGCCACCAGTGATTATAAGCGGCAGAGCACAGATACGCAGTATTTT.

The DNA of the CDR3 is TGTGCCAGCACCCCCAACCTGCGACAGGGCCTTAACTATGGCTACACCTTC. Translated, it gives CASTPNLRQGLNYGYTF. The chain couples TRBV6-1 to TRBJ1-2; 7 bases map to TRBD1. The CDR3 extends over 17 amino acids. Looked up from germline, CDR1 is MNHNS and CDR2 is SASEGT. V lost 7 bases and J lost 1; bases outside the gene matches: 15.

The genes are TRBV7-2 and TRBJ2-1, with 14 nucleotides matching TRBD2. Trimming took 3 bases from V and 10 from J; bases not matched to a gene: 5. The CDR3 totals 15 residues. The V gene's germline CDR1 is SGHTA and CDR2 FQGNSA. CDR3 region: CASSFLGLAGGEQFF. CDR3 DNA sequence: TGTGCCAGCAGCTTCCTCGGACTAGCGGGGGGCGAGCAGTTCTTC.

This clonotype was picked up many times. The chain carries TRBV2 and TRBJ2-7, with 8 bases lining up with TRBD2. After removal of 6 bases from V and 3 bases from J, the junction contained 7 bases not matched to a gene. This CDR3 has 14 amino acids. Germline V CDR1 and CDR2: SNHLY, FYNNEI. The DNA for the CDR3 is TGTGCCAGCAGCCTGAGCGGGAGTTTCTACGAGCAGTACTTC. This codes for CASSLSGSFYEQYF.

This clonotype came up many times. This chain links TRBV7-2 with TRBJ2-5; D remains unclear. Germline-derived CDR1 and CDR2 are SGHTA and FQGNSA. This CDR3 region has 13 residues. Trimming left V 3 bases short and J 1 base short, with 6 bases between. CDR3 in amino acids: CASSFRTQETQYF. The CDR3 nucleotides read TGTGCCAGCAGCTTTAGGACCCAAGAGACCCAGTACTTC.

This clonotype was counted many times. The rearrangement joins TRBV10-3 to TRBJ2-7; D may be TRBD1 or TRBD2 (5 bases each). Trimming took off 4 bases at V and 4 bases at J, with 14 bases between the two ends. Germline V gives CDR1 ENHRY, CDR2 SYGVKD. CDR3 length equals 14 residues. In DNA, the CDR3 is TGTGCCATCAGTGGGGACCCAAGAACATACGAGCAGTACTTC. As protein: CAISGDPRTYEQYF.

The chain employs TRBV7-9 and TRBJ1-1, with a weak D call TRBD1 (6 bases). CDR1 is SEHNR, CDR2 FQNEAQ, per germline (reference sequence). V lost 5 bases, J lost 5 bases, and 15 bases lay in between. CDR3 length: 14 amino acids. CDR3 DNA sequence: TGTGCCAGCAGCCCTATTAGGGGGGGGACTGAAGCTTTCTTT. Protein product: CASSPIRGGTEAFF. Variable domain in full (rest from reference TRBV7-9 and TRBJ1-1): DTGVSQNPRHKITKRGQNVTFRCDPISEHNRLYWYRQTLGQGPEFLTYFQNEAQLEKSRLLSDRFSAERPKGSFSTLEIQRTEQGDSAMYLCASSPIRGGTEAFFGQGTRLTVV.

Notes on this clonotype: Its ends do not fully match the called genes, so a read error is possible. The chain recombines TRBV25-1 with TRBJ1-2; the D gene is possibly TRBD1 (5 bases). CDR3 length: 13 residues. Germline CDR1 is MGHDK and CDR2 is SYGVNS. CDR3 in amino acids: CVSRDLWEDGYTF. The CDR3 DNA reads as TGTGTCAGCAGGGACTTATGGGAGGATGGCTACACCTTC.

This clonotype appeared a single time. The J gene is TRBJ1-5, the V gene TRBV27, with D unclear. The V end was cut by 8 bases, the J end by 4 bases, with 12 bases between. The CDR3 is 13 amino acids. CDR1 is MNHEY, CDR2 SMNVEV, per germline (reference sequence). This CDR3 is CASGRVRNQPQHF. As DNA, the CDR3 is TGTGCCAGCGGGAGGGTACGGAATCAGCCCCAGCATTTT.

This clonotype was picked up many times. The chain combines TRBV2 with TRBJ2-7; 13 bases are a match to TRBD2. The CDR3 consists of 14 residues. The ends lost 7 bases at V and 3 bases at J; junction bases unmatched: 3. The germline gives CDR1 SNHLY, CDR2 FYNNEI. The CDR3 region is CASTGTSGIYEQYF. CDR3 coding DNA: TGTGCCAGCACCGGGACTAGCGGGATCTACGAGCAGTACTTC.

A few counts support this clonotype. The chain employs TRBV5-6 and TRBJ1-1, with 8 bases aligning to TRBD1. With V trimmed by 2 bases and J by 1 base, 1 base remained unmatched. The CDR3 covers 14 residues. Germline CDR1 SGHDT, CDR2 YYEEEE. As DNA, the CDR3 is TGTGCCAGCAGCTTTGACAGGGGGAACACTGAAGCTTTCTTT. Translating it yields CASSFDRGNTEAFF.

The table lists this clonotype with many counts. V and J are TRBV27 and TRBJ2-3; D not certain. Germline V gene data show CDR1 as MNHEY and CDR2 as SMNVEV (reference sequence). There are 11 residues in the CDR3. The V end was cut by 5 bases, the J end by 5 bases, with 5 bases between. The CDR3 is CASSTQDTQYF. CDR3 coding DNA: TGTGCCAGCAGTACACAAGATACGCAGTATTTT.

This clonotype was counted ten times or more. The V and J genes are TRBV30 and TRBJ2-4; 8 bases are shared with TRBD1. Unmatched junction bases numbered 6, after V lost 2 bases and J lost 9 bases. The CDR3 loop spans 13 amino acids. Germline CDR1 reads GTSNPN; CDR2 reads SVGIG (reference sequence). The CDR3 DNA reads TGTGCCTGGAGTACAGGGGGAGGCCCCATTCAGTACTTC. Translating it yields CAWSTGGGPIQYF.

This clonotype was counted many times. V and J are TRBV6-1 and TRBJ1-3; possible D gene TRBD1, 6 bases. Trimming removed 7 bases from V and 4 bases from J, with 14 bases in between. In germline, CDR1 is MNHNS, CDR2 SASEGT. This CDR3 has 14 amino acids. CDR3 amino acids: CASNRGGPGNTIYF. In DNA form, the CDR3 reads TGTGCCAGCAACCGCGGGGGGCCCGGAAACACCATATATTTT.

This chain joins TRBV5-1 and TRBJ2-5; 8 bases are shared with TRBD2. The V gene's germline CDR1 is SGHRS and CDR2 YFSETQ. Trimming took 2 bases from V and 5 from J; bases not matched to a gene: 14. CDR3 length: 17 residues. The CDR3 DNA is TGCGCCAGCAGCTTCTCTATCCGCGGGAGGAGCCGGGAGACCCAGTACTTC. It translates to CASSFSIRGRSRETQYF.

The CDR3 region is CASSSVAGVVPGELFF. The CDR3 nucleotides are TGCGCCAGCAGCTCCGTAGCGGGAGTAGTTCCCGGGGAGCTGTTTTTT. The chain links TRBV5-1 to TRBJ2-2, with TRBD2 matching 9 bases. V lost 3 bases to trimming and J lost 6 bases; unmatched junction nucleotides: 9. Germline lookup yields CDR1 SGHRS and CDR2 YFSETQ. CDR3 length: 16 amino acids.

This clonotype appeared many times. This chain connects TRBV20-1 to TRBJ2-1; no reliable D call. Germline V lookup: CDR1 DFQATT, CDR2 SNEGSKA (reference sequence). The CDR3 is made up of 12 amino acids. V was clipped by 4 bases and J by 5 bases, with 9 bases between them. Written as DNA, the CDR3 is TGCAGTGCTAAGGCGCCTGACAATGAGCAGTTCTTC. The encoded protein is CSAKAPDNEQFF.

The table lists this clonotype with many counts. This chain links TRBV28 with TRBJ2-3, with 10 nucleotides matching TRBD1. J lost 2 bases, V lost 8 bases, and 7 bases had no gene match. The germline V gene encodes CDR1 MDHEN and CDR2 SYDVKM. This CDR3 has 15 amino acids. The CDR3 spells CASESGQGSTDTQYF. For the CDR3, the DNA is TGTGCCAGCGAATCGGGACAGGGGTCCACAGATACGCAGTATTTT.

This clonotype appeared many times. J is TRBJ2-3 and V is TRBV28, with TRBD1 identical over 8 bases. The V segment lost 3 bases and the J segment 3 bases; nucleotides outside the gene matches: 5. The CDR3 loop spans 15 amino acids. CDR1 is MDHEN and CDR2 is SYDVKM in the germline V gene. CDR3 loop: CASSLTGEATDTQYF. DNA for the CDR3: TGTGCCAGCAGTTTGACAGGGGAGGCGACAGATACGCAGTATTTT.

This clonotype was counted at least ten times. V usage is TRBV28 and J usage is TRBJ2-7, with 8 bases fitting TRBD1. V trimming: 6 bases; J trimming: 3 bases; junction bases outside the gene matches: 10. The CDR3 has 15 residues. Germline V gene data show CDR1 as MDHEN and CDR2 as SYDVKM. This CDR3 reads CASSAPGQALYEQYF. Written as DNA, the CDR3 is TGTGCCAGCAGCGCGCCGGGACAGGCCCTCTACGAGCAGTACTTC.

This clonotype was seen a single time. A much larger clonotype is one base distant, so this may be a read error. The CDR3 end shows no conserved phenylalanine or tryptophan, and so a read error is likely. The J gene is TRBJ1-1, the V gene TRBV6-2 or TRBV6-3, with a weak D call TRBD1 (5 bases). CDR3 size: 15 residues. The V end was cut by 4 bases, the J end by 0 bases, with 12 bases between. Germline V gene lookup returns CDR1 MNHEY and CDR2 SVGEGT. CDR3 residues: CASSFNGHMNTEAFL. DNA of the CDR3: TGTGCCAGCAGTTTCAACGGACACATGAACACTGAAGCTTTCCTT.

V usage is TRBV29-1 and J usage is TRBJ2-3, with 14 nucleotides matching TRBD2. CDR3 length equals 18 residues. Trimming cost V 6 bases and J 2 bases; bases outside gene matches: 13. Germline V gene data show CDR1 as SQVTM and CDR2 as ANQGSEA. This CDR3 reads CSVGHPGLAGAITDTQYF. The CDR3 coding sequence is TGCAGCGTCGGACACCCGGGACTAGCGGGAGCCATCACAGATACGCAGTATTTT.

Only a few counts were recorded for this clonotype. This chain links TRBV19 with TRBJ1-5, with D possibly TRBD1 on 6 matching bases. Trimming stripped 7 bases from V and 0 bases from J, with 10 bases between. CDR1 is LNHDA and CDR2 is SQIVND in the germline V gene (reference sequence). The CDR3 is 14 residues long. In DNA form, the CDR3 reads TGTGCCAGTACCACAGGGTATAGCAATCAGCCCCAGCATTTT. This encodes CASTTGYSNQPQHF.